This T cell receptor beta chain was retrieved from a study of blood T cells in healthy people across ages. Study-wide results and caveats: Whereas aged donors had fewer naive CD4+ cells, long-lived donors had more of them and higher diversity.

Primed by a sample-barcoded 5' primer and a J-beta primer mix, a second PCR proceeded for about 6 to 11 cycles. MiXCR, applied by TCRdb to the 5' RACE reads, yields one record per CDR3 protein. The sample yields about 800,000 distinct CDR3 sequences, around 25% seen once. Of note for this clonotype: Its antigen remains unknown.

Germline values: CDR1 SGHRS, CDR2 YFSETQ. The CDR3 loop spans 21 amino acids. The data also belong to a second study, concerning T cells of mothers and their children.

This sequence joins TRBV5-1 and TRBJ2-5, with 13 bases aligning to TRBD2. Gene TRBJ2-1 matches the end of the DNA better, so the J call may be wrong. The source of this sequence is a boy younger than 18 in good health. The sequenced sample consisted of blood. The CDR3 DNA sequence: TGCGCCAGCAGTCCCCCTCTCAGACTAGCGGGGGGTTTAAAAAACCCCAATGAGCAGTTCTTC. This translates into CASSPPLRLAGGLKNPNEQFF.